The present T cell receptor (beta chain) was sequenced within a study of shared clonotypes between healthy human individuals. Sequencing used immunoSEQ multiplex PCR; TCRdb keeps in-frame clones, though not all of them. This table holds around 1.9 million clones, about 94% found once. Concerning this clone: The antigen is not known.

Study-wide results and caveats: Across subsets, estimated richness was generally greater for naive than for memory populations.

The naive CD8 population came from CD45RO-negative cells selected for CCR7, without terminally differentiated effector memory CD45RA+ cells. Adult Caucasians living in Nashville, Tennessee made up all of the donors. The V and J ends lost 6 bases and 2 bases respectively, with 14 bases between them. CDR1 and CDR2 (germline): MDHEN, SYDVKM. The CDR3 has 15 amino acids. The sequenced sample consisted of naive CD8+ T cells from PBMCs. This TCR was recovered from a man aged 18-30 years in good health. Some clones in this sample may be carry-over from other donors' samples. The chain couples TRBV28 to TRBJ1-5, with D uncertain. This CDR3 reads CASRRGYEGNQPQHF. The CDR3 DNA sequence: TGTGCCAGCAGACGGGGTTATGAGGGCAATCAGCCCCAGCATTTT.